These 30 T cell receptor beta chains came from one sample sequenced in a study of stem cell transplantation in POMP-related autoinflammatory disease. Profiling relied on immunoSEQ multiplex PCR, and the TCRdb table lists in-frame clones only, not all of them. The data show tens of thousands of clones, roughly 88% seen once. Specimen: CD4+ T cells from PBMCs, collected after stem cell transplantation. These receptors came from a human patient with POMP-related autoinflammation and immune dysregulation (PRAID). A share of the T cells may be of graft donor origin.

The chain employs TRBV5-1 and TRBJ2-6; 9 bases match TRBD1. The CDR3 runs 18 residues. Unmatched junction bases numbered 9, after V lost 5 bases and J lost 0 bases. The germline CDR1 and CDR2 sequences are SGHRS and YFSETQ. CDR3 loop: CASSRDRAQSSGANVLTF. The CDR3 DNA is TGCGCCAGCAGTCGGGACAGGGCCCAGAGCTCTGGGGCCAACGTCCTGACTTTC.

The CDR3 region is CASSFSTGELFF. The DNA for the CDR3 is TGTGCCAGCAGTTTCAGCACCGGGGAGCTGTTTTTT. The V and J genes are TRBV28 and TRBJ2-2, with D unresolved. The germline CDR1 and CDR2 sequences are MDHEN and SYDVKM. V lost 3 bases to trimming and J lost 4 bases, with 3 bases between them. This CDR3 is built from 12 residues.

The chain couples TRBV1 to TRBJ2-7. TRBV1 is deemed a pseudogene. The CDR3 has 15 amino acids. In DNA form, the CDR3 reads TGCACCAGCAGCCAAGAGTGGGGGACCTCCTACGAGCAGTACTTC. This codes for CTSSQEWGTSYEQYF.

The CDR3 region is CASSLEGSNTGELFF. The CDR3, as DNA: TGCGCCAGCAGCTTAGAAGGGTCGAACACCGGGGAGCTGTTTTTT. This rearrangement joins TRBV5-1 to TRBJ2-2; D unclear. Germline CDR1 reads SGHRS; CDR2 reads YFSETQ. Trimming pared 2 bases from V and 0 bases from J, leaving 8 bases between. CDR3 length: 15 amino acids.

The gene calls are TRBV2 and TRBJ1-6; D unclear. Trimming removed 5 bases at V and 7 bases at J, with 9 bases between. CDR3 length: 13 amino acids. CDR1 SNHLY and CDR2 FYNNEI come from the germline V gene. In DNA, the CDR3 is TGTGCCAGCAGTAAATCTTCCAATTCACCCCTCCACTTT. Its translation: CASSKSSNSPLHF. Supplemented by reference TRBV2 and TRBJ1-6, the full variable domain reads EPEVTQTPSHQVTQMGQEVILRCVPISNHLYFYWYRQILGQKVEFLVSFYNNEISEKSEIFDDQFSVERPDGSNFTLKIRSTKLEDSAMYFCASSKSSNSPLHFGNGTRLTVT.

This clone appeared a few times. The chain employs TRBV30 and TRBJ1-4; D gene unclear. The CDR3 covers 13 residues. Germline CDR1 and CDR2: GTSNPN and SVGIG (reference sequence). Trimming stripped 5 bases from V and 7 bases from J, with 14 bases between. CDR3 sequence: CAWRCRWGEKLFF. CDR3 bases: TGTGCCTGGCGATGCCGGTGGGGTGAAAAACTGTTTTTT.

The chain recombines TRBV2 with TRBJ2-1; no clear D. Germline assignment: CDR1 SNHLY and CDR2 FYNNEI. Between the trimmed V and J ends, which lost 4 bases and 9 bases, there was a span of 13 bases. The CDR3 totals 13 residues. The DNA for the CDR3 is TGTGCCAGCAGTGTCTTCCCTACGGGTGAGCAGTTCTTC. Translation gives CASSVFPTGEQFF.

The gene calls are TRBV4-1 and TRBJ2-4, with 8 bases identical to TRBD1. V lost 1 base, J lost 4 bases, and 9 bases stayed unmatched. This CDR3 region has 17 residues. Germline CDR1 MGHRA, CDR2 YSYEKL. The CDR3: CASSQGPYWTGKNIQYF. CDR3 bases: TGCGCCAGCAGCCAAGGACCTTATTGGACAGGGAAAAACATTCAGTACTTC.

The gene calls are TRBV12-3 or TRBV12-4 and TRBJ2-1; TRBD2 matches 8 bases. V was pared by 2 bases and J by 7 bases, with 1 base of the junction left unmatched. The CDR3 runs to 13 residues. Written as DNA, the CDR3 is TGTGCCAGCAGTTTATCGGGGGGGAATGAGCAGTTCTTC. Its translation: CASSLSGGNEQFF.

This chain links TRBV18 with TRBJ2-3; 8 bases align to TRBD2. Trimming took 0 bases from V and 6 from J; bases not matched to a gene: 5. The germline gives CDR1 KGHSH, CDR2 LQKENI. This CDR3 comprises 15 residues. This CDR3 is CASSPPAAGADTQYF. The CDR3 region has the DNA TGTGCCAGCTCACCACCCGCAGCGGGAGCTGATACGCAGTATTTT.

There are a few counts of this clone. The rearrangement uses TRBV2 and TRBJ1-6; D unresolved. This CDR3 is built from 17 residues. Germline V CDR1 and CDR2: SNHLY, FYNNEI. Deletions cut 3 bases from V and 8 bases from J, with 20 bases between. For the CDR3, the DNA is TGTGCCAGCAGTGAGCCACGGTCATGGTTCGATCATTCACCCCTCCACTTT. Translated, it gives CASSEPRSWFDHSPLHF.

This clone has a handful of counts. The V call is TRBV19, the J call TRBJ2-7; D is undetermined. Germline values: CDR1 LNHDA, CDR2 SQIVND (reference sequence). The V gene lost 5 bases and the J gene lost 4 bases, with 9 bases spanning the gap. CDR3 length: 12 amino acids. The chain's CDR3 is CASSQPTYEQYV. The CDR3 coding sequence is TGTGCCAGTAGTCAACCAACGTACGAGCAGTACGTC.

The chain links TRBV6-1 to TRBJ2-7; 12 bases are shared with TRBD2. The V and J ends lost 0 bases and 3 bases, in that order; junction bases with no gene match: 0. Per the germline V gene, CDR1 is MNHNS and CDR2 is SASEGT. CDR3 size: 15 residues. The CDR3 reads CASSEATSGSYEQYF. For the CDR3, the DNA is TGTGCCAGCAGTGAAGCGACTAGCGGGAGCTACGAGCAGTACTTC.

The chain employs TRBV5-4 and TRBJ2-7; TRBD2 agrees at 14 bases. CDR1 and CDR2 (germline): SGHNT, YYREEE (reference sequence). This CDR3 region has 15 residues. V trimming: 3 bases; J trimming: 6 bases; junction bases outside the gene matches: 5. The CDR3 DNA sequence: TGTGCCAGCAGCTCGGGACTAGCGGGGGCCATCGAGCAGTACGTC. Translation: CASSSGLAGAIEQYV.

V and J are TRBV18 and TRBJ2-1; no reliable D call. CDR3 length: 11 residues. The V gene lost 2 bases and the J gene lost 15 bases, with 11 bases spanning the gap. The germline gives CDR1 KGHSH, CDR2 LQKENI. The CDR3 is CASSPKNRLFF. In nucleotides, the CDR3 is TGTGCCAGCTCACCAAAGAACCGGCTGTTCTTC.

Worth noting for this clone: Other DNA variants within this sample encode the same CDR3. This chain joins TRBV19 and TRBJ1-5; 8 bases match TRBD1. Germline V gene data show CDR1 as LNHDA and CDR2 as SQIVND (reference sequence). The CDR3 extends over 14 amino acids. V lost 5 bases and J lost 1; bases outside the gene matches: 1. CDR3 coding DNA: TGTGCCAGTAGTCGACAGGGGAGCAATCAGCCCCAGCATTTT. Its protein is CASSRQGSNQPQHF.

This clone has just one count. This chain links TRBV5-6 with TRBJ2-1, with D tentatively TRBD1 or TRBD2 (6 bases each). The CDR3 is 15 residues long. CDR1 is SGHDT and CDR2 is YYEEEE in the germline V gene. V dropped 5 bases and J dropped 9 bases, with 21 bases sitting between them. CDR3 residues: CASRKDPGEEGEQFF. The CDR3 DNA reads TGTGCCAGCAGAAAGGACCCAGGGGAGGAGGGTGAGCAGTTCTTC.

The DNA for the CDR3 is TGTGCCAGCTCAGAACGGGTCCAGAACACTGAAGCTTTCTTT. Protein: CASSERVQNTEAFF. This chain links TRBV18 with TRBJ1-1; D is unresolved. The germline gives CDR1 KGHSH, CDR2 LQKENI. Deletions cut 5 bases from V and 1 base from J, with 11 bases between. This CDR3 is built from 14 residues.

The table lists this clone with a count of one. The chain carries TRBV5-1 and TRBJ2-5, with a possible D match to TRBD1 (5 bases). V lost 0 bases to trimming and J lost 2 bases, with 11 bases between them. Germline V gene lookup returns CDR1 SGHRS and CDR2 YFSETQ. The CDR3 sequence is 15 residues long. CDR3 nucleotide sequence: TGCGCCAGCAGCTTGGCTCTGGGGCCACAAGAGACCCAGTACTTC. Its translation is CASSLALGPQETQYF.

The chain combines TRBV7-2 with TRBJ2-2, with 8 bases aligning to TRBD2. Losses at the gene ends were 5 bases for V and 6 bases for J; bases not matched to a gene: 2. CDR1 is SGHTA, CDR2 FQGNSA, per germline. The CDR3 sequence is 13 residues long. The CDR3 coding sequence is TGTGCCAGCAGCCCCGGGGGGGCCGGGGAGCTGTTTTTT. It codes for CASSPGGAGELFF.

The rearrangement joins TRBV19 to TRBJ2-2; 10 bases line up with TRBD1. The junction had 3 bases not matched to a gene; V was cut back by 5 bases and J by 6 bases. Germline lookup yields CDR1 LNHDA and CDR2 SQIVND (reference sequence). The CDR3 is made up of 14 amino acids. CDR3 protein: CASSGTGDSGELFF. In DNA form, the CDR3 reads TGTGCCAGTAGTGGGACAGGGGATTCCGGGGAGCTGTTTTTT.

The chain combines TRBV27 with TRBJ2-4, with D unclear. V gave up 5 bases and J gave up 0 bases, with 14 bases separating them. This CDR3 has 16 amino acids. CDR1 is MNHEY and CDR2 is SMNVEV in the germline V gene (reference sequence). The CDR3 DNA sequence: TGTGCCAGCAGTCCCTTCAAAACATTAGCCAAAAACATTCAGTACTTC. It codes for CASSPFKTLAKNIQYF.

The chain recombines TRBV5-5 with TRBJ1-3, with a weak D call TRBD1 (5 bases). Germline V lookup: CDR1 SGHKS, CDR2 YYEKEE (reference sequence). V was pared by 0 bases and J by 0 bases, with 10 bases between. The CDR3 runs to 16 residues. In DNA, the CDR3 is TGTGCCAGCAGCTTGGTCCCGACAGTCTCTGGAAACACCATATATTTT. It codes for CASSLVPTVSGNTIYF.

The CDR3, as DNA: TGTGCCAGCAGTGACCAGTCAGGAGCAGATACGCAGTATTTT. Encoded protein: CASSDQSGADTQYF. The chain employs TRBV25-1 and TRBJ2-3; D unresolved. The germline V and J ends were trimmed by 3 bases and 4 bases, with 11 bases remaining between them. Germline V gives CDR1 MGHDK, CDR2 SYGVNS. The CDR3 sequence is 14 residues long.

V gene TRBV6-6 combines with J gene TRBJ2-1; 8 bases fit TRBD2. V was pared by 8 bases and J by 7 bases, with 4 bases of the junction left unmatched. This CDR3 is built from 12 residues. Germline CDR1 MNHNY, CDR2 SVGAGI (reference sequence). CDR3 in DNA: TGTGCCAGCCGGGGGGGAGCGAATGAGCAGTTCTTC. Translating gives CASRGGANEQFF.

This rearrangement joins TRBV29-1 to TRBJ2-3; no clear D. The V end was cut by 1 base, the J end by 0 bases, with 14 bases between. Looked up from germline, CDR1 is SQVTM and CDR2 is ANQGSEA. The CDR3 totals 16 residues. The CDR3 sequence: CSVEGVSDSSTDTQYF. CDR3 bases: TGCAGCGTTGAAGGGGTATCCGACTCTAGCACAGATACGCAGTATTTT.

This chain connects TRBV6-6 to TRBJ2-5; 10 nucleotides align to TRBD1. This CDR3 region has 16 residues. V dropped 4 bases and J dropped 0; count of bases not matched to a gene: 5. The germline gives CDR1 MNHNY, CDR2 SVGAGI (reference sequence). CDR3 protein: CASSFPGTGDQETQYF. The CDR3 DNA follows: TGTGCCAGCAGTTTCCCCGGGACAGGGGACCAAGAGACCCAGTACTTC.

The V call is TRBV7-9, the J call TRBJ1-2; maybe TRBD1 (6 bases). Germline loops: CDR1 SEHNR, CDR2 FQNEAQ (reference sequence). Between the trimmed V and J ends, which lost 5 bases and 8 bases, there was a span of 12 bases. The CDR3 consists of 12 residues. CDR3 nucleotide sequence: TGTGCCAGCAGCACAGGGCCCGGAGGCTACACCTTC. Its protein product is CASSTGPGGYTF.

This chain connects TRBV7-3 to TRBJ1-3; D possibly corresponds to TRBD1 (5 bases). V dropped 2 bases and J dropped 5 bases, with 7 bases sitting between them. Germline CDR1 and CDR2: SGHTA and FQGTGA. CDR3 size: 13 residues. The CDR3 is CASSLGGRNTIYF. CDR3 in DNA: TGTGCCAGCAGCTTAGGGGGGAGAAACACCATATATTTT.

CDR3 protein: CASSSRAGLERYSNQPQHF. In DNA form, the CDR3 reads TGTGCCAGCAGTTCCAGGGCAGGATTAGAGAGATATAGCAATCAGCCCCAGCATTTT. V gene TRBV28 combines with J gene TRBJ1-5, with a tentative D call TRBD1 (5 bases). CDR3 size: 19 residues. Trimming stripped 4 bases from V and 0 bases from J, with 22 bases between. In germline, CDR1 is MDHEN, CDR2 SYDVKM.